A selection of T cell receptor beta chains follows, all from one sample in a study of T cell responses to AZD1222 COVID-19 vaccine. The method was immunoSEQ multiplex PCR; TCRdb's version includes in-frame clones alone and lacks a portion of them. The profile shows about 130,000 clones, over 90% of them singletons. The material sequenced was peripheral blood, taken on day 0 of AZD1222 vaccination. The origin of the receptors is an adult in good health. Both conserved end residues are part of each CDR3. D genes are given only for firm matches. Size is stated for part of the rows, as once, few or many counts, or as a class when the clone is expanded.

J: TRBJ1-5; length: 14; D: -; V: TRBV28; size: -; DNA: TGTGCCAGCAGATTCGTCCAGGGGAATCAGCCCCAGCATTTT; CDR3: CASRFVQGNQPQHF
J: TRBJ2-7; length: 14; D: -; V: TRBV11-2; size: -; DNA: TGTGCCAGCAGCTTAGTTGCACCCTCCTACGAGCAGTACTTC; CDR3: CASSLVAPSYEQYF
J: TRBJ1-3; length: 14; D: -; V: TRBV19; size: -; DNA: TGTGCCAGTAGTGCACAGGTCTCTGGAAACACCATATATTTT; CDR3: CASSAQVSGNTIYF
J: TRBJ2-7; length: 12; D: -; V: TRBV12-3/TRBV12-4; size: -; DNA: TGTGCCAGCAGTCAGGACCCCTACGAGCAGTACTTC; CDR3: CASSQDPYEQYF
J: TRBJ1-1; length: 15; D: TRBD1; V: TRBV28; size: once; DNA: TGTGCCAGCAGTGGAGCAGGGGGGGCTGCAGTCGAAGCTTTCTTT; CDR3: CASSGAGGAAVEAFF
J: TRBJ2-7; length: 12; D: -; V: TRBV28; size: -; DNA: TGTGCCAGCAGCAAAGTCTACGACGAGCAGTACTTC; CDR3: CASSKVYDEQYF
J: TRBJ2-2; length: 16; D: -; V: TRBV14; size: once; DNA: TGTGCCAGCAGCCAACGAGGGGGGGTGAACACCGGGGAGCTGTTTTTT; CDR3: CASSQRGGVNTGELFF
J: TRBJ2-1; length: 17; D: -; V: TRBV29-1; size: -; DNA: TGCAGCGTCGAGGGGGGGACCCAAGCTTTTCCATACAATGAGCAGTTCTTC; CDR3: CSVEGGTQAFPYNEQFF
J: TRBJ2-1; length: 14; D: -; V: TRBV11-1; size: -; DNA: TGTGCCAGCAGCCTCAAGACGGGGGTGTTCAAGCAGTTCTTC; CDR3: CASSLKTGVFKQFF
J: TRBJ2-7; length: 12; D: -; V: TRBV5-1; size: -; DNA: TGCGCCAGCAGCTCCGGGACGGACGAGCAGTACTTC; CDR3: CASSSGTDEQYF
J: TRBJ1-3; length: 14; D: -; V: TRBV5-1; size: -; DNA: TGCGCCAGCAGCGCGGGCCCCTCCAGTGACACCATATATTTT; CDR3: CASSAGPSSDTIYF
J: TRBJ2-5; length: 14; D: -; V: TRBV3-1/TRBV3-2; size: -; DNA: TGTGCCAGCAGCCGGCAATCGGGGGCAGAGACCCAGTACTTC; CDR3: CASSRQSGAETQYF
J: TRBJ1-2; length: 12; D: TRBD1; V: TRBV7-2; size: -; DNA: TGTGCCAGCAGCTCGACAGGGTATGGCTACACCTTC; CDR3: CASSSTGYGYTF
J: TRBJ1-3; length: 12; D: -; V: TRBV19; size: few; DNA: TGTGCCAGTAGTTTCTCTGGAAACACCATATATTTT; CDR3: CASSFSGNTIYF
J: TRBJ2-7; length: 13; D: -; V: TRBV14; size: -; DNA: TGTGCCAGTGCACGCCCAGGGCGCTACGAGCAGTACTTC; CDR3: CASARPGRYEQYF
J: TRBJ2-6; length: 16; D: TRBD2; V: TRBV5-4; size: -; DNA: TGTGCCAGCAGCACCGGGGGGGGCTCTGGGGCCAACGTCCTGACTTTC; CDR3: CASSTGGGSGANVLTF
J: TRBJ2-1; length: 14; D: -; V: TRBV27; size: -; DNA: TGTGCCAGCAGTTACTCCCCGATATTAAATGAGCAGTTCTTC; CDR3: CASSYSPILNEQFF
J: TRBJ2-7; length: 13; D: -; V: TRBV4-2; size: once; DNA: TGTGCCAGCAGCCAAAATCCGGGCTACGAGCAGTACTTC; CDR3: CASSQNPGYEQYF
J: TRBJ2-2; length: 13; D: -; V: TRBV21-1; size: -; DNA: TGTGCTGCATATCCGGGGGCGGCCGGGGAGCTGTTTTTT; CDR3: CAAYPGAAGELFF
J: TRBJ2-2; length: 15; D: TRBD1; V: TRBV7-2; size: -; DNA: TGTGCCAGCAGCTTGGACAGGGAACACACCGGGGAGCTGTTTTTT; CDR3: CASSLDREHTGELFF
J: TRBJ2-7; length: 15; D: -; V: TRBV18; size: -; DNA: TGTGCCAGCTCACCACCAATTCGCCAGCCCTACGAGCAGTACTTC; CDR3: CASSPPIRQPYEQYF
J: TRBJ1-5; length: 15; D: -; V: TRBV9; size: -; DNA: TGTGCCAGCAGCGTAGGGGGGGTACCTAATCAGCCCCAGCATTTT; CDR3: CASSVGGVPNQPQHF
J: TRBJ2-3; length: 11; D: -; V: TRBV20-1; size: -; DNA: TGCAGCCAAACCCGCGCAGATACGCAGTATTTT; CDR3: CSQTRADTQYF
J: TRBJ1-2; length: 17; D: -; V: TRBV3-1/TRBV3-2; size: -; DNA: TGTGCCAGCAGCGACACCTCCGGAGGTGGCGAAAACTATGGCTACACCTTC; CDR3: CASSDTSGGGENYGYTF
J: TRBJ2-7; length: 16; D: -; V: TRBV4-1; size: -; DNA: TGCGCCAGCAGCCCCGTCCGGACAAGGGAGTCCAACGAGCAGTACTTC; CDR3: CASSPVRTRESNEQYF
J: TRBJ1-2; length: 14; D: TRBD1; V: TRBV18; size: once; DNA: TGTGCCAGCTCACCGACAGGGAACGCCTATGGCTACACCTTC; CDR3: CASSPTGNAYGYTF